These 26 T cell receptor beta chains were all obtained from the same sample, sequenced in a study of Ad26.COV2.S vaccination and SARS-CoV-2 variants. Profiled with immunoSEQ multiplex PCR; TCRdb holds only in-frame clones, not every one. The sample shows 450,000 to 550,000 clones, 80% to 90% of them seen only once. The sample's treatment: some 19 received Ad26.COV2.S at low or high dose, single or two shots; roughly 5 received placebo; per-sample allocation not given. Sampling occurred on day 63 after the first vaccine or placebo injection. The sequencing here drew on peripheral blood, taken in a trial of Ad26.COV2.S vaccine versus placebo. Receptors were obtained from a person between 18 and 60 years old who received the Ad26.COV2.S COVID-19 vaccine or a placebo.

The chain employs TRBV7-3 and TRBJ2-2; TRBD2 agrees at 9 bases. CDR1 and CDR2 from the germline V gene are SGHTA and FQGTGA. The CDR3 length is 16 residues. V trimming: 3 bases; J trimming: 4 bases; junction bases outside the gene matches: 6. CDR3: CASSFNSGSGTGELFF. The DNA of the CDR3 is TGTGCCAGCAGCTTTAATAGCGGGAGTGGCACCGGGGAGCTGTTTTTT.

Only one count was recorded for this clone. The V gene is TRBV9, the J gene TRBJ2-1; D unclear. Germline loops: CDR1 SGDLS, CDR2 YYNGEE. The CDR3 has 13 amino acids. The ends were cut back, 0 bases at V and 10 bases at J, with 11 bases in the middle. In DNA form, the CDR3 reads TGTGCCAGCAGCGTAGTCGTAACCACCGAGCAGTTCTTC. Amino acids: CASSVVVTTEQFF.

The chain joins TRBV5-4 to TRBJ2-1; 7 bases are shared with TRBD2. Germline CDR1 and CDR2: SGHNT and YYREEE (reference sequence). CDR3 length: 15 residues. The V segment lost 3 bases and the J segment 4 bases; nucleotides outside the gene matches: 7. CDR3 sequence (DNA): TGTGCCAGCAGCTCAGCGGGGAAGGGGTACAATGAGCAGTTCTTC. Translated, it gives CASSSAGKGYNEQFF.

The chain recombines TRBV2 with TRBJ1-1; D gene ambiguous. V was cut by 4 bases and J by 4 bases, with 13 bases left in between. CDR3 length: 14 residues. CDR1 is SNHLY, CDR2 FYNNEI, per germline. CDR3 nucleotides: TGTGCCAGCAGTGCCCAGGTGGTTGGCACTGAAGCTTTCTTT. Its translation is CASSAQVVGTEAFF. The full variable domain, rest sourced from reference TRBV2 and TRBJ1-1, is EPEVTQTPSHQVTQMGQEVILRCVPISNHLYFYWYRQILGQKVEFLVSFYNNEISEKSEIFDDQFSVERPDGSNFTLKIRSTKLEDSAMYFCASSAQVVGTEAFFGQGTRLTVV.

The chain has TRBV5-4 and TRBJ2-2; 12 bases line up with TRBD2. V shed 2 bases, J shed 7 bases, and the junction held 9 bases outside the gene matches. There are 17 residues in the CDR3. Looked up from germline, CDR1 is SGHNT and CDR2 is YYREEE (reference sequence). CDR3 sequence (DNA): TGTGCCAGCAGCTTAACGAGACTAGCGGGAGTGGACGGGGAGCTGTTTTTT. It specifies CASSLTRLAGVDGELFF. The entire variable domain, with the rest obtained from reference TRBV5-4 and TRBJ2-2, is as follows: ETGVTQSPTHLIKTRGQQVTLRCSSQSGHNTVSWYQQALGQGPQFIFQYYREEENGRGNFPPRFSGLQFPNYSSELNVNALELDDSALYLCASSLTRLAGVDGELFFGEGSRLTVL.

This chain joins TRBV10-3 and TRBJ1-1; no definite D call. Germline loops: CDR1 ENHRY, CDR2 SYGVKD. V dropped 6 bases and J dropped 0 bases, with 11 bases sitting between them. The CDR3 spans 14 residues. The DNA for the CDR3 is TGTGCCATCAGGCCCACACTCATGAACACTGAAGCTTTCTTT. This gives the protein CAIRPTLMNTEAFF.

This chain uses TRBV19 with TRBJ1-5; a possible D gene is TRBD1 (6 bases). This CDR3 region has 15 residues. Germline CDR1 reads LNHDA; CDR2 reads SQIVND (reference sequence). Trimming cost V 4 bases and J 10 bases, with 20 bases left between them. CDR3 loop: CASSSLGALVGPQHF. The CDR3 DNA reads TGTGCCAGTAGTAGCCTGGGGGCCTTGGTGGGACCCCAGCATTTT.

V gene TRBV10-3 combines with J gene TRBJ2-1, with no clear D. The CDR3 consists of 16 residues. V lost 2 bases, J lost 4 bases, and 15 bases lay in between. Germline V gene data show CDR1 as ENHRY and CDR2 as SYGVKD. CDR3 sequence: CAISEQQRIIYNEQFF. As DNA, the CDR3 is TGTGCCATCAGTGAGCAGCAGAGGATAATTTACAATGAGCAGTTCTTC.

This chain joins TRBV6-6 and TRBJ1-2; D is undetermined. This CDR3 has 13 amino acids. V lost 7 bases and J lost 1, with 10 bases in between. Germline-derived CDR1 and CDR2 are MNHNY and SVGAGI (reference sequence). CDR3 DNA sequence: TGTGCCAGCACCCTGGCCCATAACTATGGCTACACCTTC. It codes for CASTLAHNYGYTF.

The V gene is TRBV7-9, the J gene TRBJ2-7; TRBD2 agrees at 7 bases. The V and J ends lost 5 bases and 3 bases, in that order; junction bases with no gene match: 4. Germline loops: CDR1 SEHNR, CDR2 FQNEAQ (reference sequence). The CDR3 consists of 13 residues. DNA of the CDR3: TGTGCCAGCAGCCGTGGGGGGGACTACGAGCAGTACTTC. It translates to CASSRGGDYEQYF.

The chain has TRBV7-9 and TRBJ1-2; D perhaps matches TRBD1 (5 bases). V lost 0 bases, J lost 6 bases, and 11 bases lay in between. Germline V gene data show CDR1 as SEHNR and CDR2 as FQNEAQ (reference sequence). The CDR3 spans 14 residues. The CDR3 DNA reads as TGTGCCAGCAGCTTAGCGTCAGGGACCCATGGCTACACCTTC. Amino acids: CASSLASGTHGYTF.

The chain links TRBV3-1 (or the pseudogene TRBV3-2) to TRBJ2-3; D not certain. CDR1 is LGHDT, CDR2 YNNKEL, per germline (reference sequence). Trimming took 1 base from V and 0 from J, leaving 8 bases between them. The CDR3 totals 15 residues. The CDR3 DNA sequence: TGTGCCAGCAGCCAAGTTCTAGGGAGCACAGATACGCAGTATTTT. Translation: CASSQVLGSTDTQYF.

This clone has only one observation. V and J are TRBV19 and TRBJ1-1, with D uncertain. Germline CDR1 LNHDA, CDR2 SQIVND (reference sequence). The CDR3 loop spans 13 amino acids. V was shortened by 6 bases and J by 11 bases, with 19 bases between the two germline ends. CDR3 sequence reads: CASRPMAEGSAFF. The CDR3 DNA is TGTGCCAGTAGGCCCATGGCAGAAGGGTCGGCTTTCTTT.

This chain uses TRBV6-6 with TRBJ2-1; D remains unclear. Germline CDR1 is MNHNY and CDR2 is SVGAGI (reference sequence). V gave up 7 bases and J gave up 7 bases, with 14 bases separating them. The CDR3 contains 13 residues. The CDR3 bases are TGTGCCAGCACGCAGGACCCTGGGAATGAGCAGTTCTTC. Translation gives CASTQDPGNEQFF.

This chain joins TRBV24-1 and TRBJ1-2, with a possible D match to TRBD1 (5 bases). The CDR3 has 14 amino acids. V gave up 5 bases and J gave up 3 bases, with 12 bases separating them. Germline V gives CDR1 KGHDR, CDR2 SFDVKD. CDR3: CATSVGGADYGYTF. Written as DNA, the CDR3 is TGTGCCACCAGTGTTGGGGGAGCGGACTATGGCTACACCTTC.

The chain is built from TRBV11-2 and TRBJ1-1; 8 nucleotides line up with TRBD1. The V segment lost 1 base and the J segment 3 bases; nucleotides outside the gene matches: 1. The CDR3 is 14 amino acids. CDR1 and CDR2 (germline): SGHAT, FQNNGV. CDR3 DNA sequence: TGTGCCAGCAGCTTAGGACAGGGGTACACTGAAGCTTTCTTT. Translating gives CASSLGQGYTEAFF. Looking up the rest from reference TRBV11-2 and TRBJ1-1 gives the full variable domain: EAGVAQSPRYKIIEKRQSVAFWCNPISGHATLYWYQQILGQGPKLLIQFQNNGVVDDSQLPKDRFSAERLKGVDSTLKIQPAKLEDSAVYLCASSLGQGYTEAFFGQGTRLTVV.

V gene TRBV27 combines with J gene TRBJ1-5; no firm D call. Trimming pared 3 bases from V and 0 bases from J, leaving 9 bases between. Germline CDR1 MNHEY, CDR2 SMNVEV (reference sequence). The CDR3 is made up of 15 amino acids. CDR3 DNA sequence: TGTGCCAGCAGTTTGCTTGGTTCTAGCAATCAGCCCCAGCATTTT. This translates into CASSLLGSSNQPQHF.

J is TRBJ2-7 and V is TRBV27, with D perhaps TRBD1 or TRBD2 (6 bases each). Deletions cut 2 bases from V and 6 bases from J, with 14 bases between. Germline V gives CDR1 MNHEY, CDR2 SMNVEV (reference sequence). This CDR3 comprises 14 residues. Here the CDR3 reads CASSLGRGLGEQYF. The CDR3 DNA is TGTGCCAGCAGTTTAGGCCGGGGGCTCGGCGAGCAGTACTTC.

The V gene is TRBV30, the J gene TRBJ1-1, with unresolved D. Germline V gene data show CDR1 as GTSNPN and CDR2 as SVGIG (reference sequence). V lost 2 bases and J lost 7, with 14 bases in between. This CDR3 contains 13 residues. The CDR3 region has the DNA TGTGCCTGGAGTCTGCGTCTGGATGGTGAAGCTTTCTTT. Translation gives CAWSLRLDGEAFF.

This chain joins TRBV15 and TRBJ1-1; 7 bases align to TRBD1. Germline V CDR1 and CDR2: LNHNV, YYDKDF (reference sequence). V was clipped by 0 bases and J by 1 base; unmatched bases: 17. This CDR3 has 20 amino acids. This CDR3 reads CATSRDLFFDREGRNTEAFF. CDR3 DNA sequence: TGTGCCACCAGCAGAGATCTCTTTTTTGACAGGGAAGGGCGGAACACTGAAGCTTTCTTT.

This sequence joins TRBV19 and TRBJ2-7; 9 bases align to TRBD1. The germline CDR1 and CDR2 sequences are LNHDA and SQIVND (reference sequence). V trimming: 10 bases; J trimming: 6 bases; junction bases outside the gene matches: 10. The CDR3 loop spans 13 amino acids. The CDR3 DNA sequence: TGTGCCACCCGGACAGGGGAAGCTGGCGAGCAGTACTTC. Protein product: CATRTGEAGEQYF.

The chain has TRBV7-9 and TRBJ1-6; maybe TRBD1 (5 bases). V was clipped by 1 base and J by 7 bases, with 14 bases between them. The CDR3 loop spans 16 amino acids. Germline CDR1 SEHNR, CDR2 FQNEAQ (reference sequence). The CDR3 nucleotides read TGTGCCAGCAGCTTAGGATCTGACAGACCCAATTCACCCCTCCACTTT. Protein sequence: CASSLGSDRPNSPLHF.

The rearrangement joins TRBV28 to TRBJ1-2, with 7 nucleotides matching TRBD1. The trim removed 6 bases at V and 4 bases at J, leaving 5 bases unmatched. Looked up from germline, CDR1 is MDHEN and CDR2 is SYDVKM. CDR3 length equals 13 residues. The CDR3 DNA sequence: TGTGCCAGCAGCCCGGGACAGTCCTATGGCTACACCTTC. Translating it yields CASSPGQSYGYTF.

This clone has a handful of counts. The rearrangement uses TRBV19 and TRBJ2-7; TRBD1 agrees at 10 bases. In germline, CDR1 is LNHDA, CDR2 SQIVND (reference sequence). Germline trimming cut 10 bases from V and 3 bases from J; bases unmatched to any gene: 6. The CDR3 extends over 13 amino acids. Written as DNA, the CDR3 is TGTGCCACCGAAGGGACAGGGGACTACGAGCAGTACTTC. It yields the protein CATEGTGDYEQYF.

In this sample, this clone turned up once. The CDR3 DNA reads TGTGCCAGCAGTTTATTTGGGGAAAGGTACAATGAGCAGTTCTTC. Protein sequence: CASSLFGERYNEQFF. The rearrangement uses TRBV28 and TRBJ2-1; D is unclear. CDR1 and CDR2 from the germline V gene are MDHEN and SYDVKM. CDR3 size: 15 residues. The V end was cut by 1 base, the J end by 4 bases, with 11 bases between.

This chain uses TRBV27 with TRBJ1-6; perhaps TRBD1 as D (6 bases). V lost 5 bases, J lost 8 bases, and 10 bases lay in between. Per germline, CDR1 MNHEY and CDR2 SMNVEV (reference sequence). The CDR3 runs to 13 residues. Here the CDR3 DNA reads TGTGCCAGCAGTCCTAGGACAGATTCACCCCTCCACTTT. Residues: CASSPRTDSPLHF.